Listed here are 18 T cell receptor beta chains from one sample, sequenced in a study of control samples from healthy donors and cancer patients. Clones were sequenced by immunoSEQ multiplex PCR, and TCRdb holds only the in-frame ones, with some missing. The profile shows 140,000 or so clones, around 90% of them singletons. Sample: blood. The origin of the receptors is a man aged 25-40 years in good health.

This chain links TRBV5-5 with TRBJ1-4; no clear D. V was cut by 1 base and J by 4 bases, with 8 bases left in between. Per germline, CDR1 SGHKS and CDR2 YYEKEE (reference sequence). The CDR3 has 14 residues. The CDR3 sequence: CASSLSPINEKLFF. CDR3 nucleotides: TGTGCCAGCAGCTTGAGTCCGATTAATGAAAAACTGTTTTTT. The entire variable domain, with the rest obtained from reference TRBV5-5 and TRBJ1-4, is as follows: DAGVTQSPTHLIKTRGQQVTLRCSPISGHKSVSWYQQVLGQGPQFIFQYYEKEERGRGNFPDRFSARQFPNYSSELNVNALLLGDSALYLCASSLSPINEKLFFGSGTQLSVL.

The gene calls are TRBV7-2 and TRBJ1-4, with a weak D call TRBD1 (6 bases). Trimming removed 4 bases at V and 0 bases at J, with 9 bases between. The CDR3 covers 15 residues. CDR1 SGHTA and CDR2 FQGNSA come from the germline V gene. This CDR3 reads CASSSRTATNEKLFF. Written as DNA, the CDR3 is TGTGCCAGCAGCTCACGGACAGCAACTAATGAAAAACTGTTTTTT. Variable domain in full (rest from reference TRBV7-2 and TRBJ1-4): GAGVSQSPSNKVTEKGKDVELRCDPISGHTALYWYRQSLGQGLEFLIYFQGNSAPDKSGLPSDRFSAERTGGSVSTLTIQRTQQEDSAVYLCASSSRTATNEKLFFGSGTQLSVL.

This chain connects TRBV4-3 to TRBJ2-3, with D perhaps matching TRBD1 or TRBD2 (5 bases each). The CDR3 runs to 14 residues. CDR1 is LGHNA, CDR2 YSLEER, per germline. V lost 0 bases and J lost 4, with 8 bases in between. CDR3 coding DNA: TGCGCCAGCAGCCAAGATGGGACCCCAGATACGCAGTATTTT. Translation: CASSQDGTPDTQYF.

This chain uses TRBV9 with TRBJ2-6, with D possibly TRBD1 on 5 matching bases. V lost 0 bases and J 2 bases, leaving 6 bases between the germline ends. The CDR3 is 15 residues long. Germline V gene sequence: CDR1 SGDLS, CDR2 YYNGEE. The CDR3 DNA reads as TGTGCCAGCAGCGTAGCAGGGACTGGGGCCAACGTCCTGACTTTC. It specifies CASSVAGTGANVLTF.

The chain joins TRBV12-3 or TRBV12-4 to TRBJ2-7; TRBD1 or TRBD2 may be the D gene (6 bases each). Trimming removed 6 bases from V and 7 bases from J, with 16 bases in between. This CDR3 is built from 13 residues. The CDR3, as DNA: TGTGCCAGCAGCCACGGGGGCCAGGCGGAGCAGTACTTC. Translation gives CASSHGGQAEQYF.

The V call is TRBV7-9, the J call TRBJ2-3, with 14 bases that match TRBD2. J was trimmed by 0 bases and V by 6 bases; bases with no gene match: 5. The CDR3 totals 17 residues. Germline V gives CDR1 SEHNR, CDR2 FQNEAQ (reference sequence). CDR3 amino acids: CASRTSGRVPSTDTQYF. The DNA for the CDR3 is TGTGCCAGCAGGACTAGCGGGAGGGTCCCTAGCACAGATACGCAGTATTTT.

The chain links TRBV4-3 to TRBJ1-6; D is perhaps TRBD1 (6 bases). CDR3 length equals 14 residues. V was trimmed by 1 base and J by 7 bases, leaving 8 bases between them. CDR1 and CDR2 (germline): LGHNA, YSLEER. The CDR3 DNA sequence: TGCGCCAGCAGCCAAGCGACAGGAAATTCACCCCTCCACTTT. It encodes CASSQATGNSPLHF.

The chain joins TRBV6-5 to TRBJ1-1; no clear D gene. With 7 bases removed from V and 0 bases from J, the gap between germline ends came to 9 bases. Per germline, CDR1 MNHEY and CDR2 SVGAGI. The length of the CDR3 is 13 residues. The CDR3 loop is CASNRRMNTEAFF. DNA for the CDR3: TGTGCCAGCAATCGACGGATGAACACTGAAGCTTTCTTT.

V usage is TRBV5-1 and J usage is TRBJ2-7; 8 bases fit TRBD2. The ends lost 4 bases at V and 3 bases at J; junction bases unmatched: 6. CDR1 is SGHRS, CDR2 YFSETQ, per germline. This CDR3 is built from 14 residues. The CDR3 DNA reads TGCGCCAGCAGCGCGGGACTAGATATCTACGAGCAGTACTTC. Translated: CASSAGLDIYEQYF.

CDR3 sequence: CATSDSSGRALETQYF. In DNA, the CDR3 is TGTGCCACCAGTGATTCTAGCGGGAGGGCCCTTGAGACCCAGTACTTC. V gene TRBV24-1 combines with J gene TRBJ2-5; 12 bases agree with TRBD2. CDR1 and CDR2 (germline): KGHDR, SFDVKD. The CDR3 loop spans 16 amino acids. Trimming removed 2 bases from V and 5 bases from J; junction bases left unmatched: 5.

CDR3 in amino acids: CASSLPQGYTEAFF. The CDR3 DNA reads as TGTGCCAGCAGCTTACCCCAAGGGTACACTGAAGCTTTCTTT. J is TRBJ1-1 and V is TRBV7-3; no clear D. Per the germline V gene, CDR1 is SGHTA and CDR2 is FQGTGA. This CDR3 contains 14 residues. The V end was cut by 2 bases, the J end by 3 bases, with 10 bases between.

The V and J genes are TRBV9 and TRBJ2-1; the match to TRBD2 covers 10 bases. Per the germline V gene, CDR1 is SGDLS and CDR2 is YYNGEE. The CDR3 loop spans 17 amino acids. V lost 4 bases, J lost 9 bases, and 16 bases stayed unmatched. The CDR3 DNA is TGTGCCAGCAGCCCAGGACTAGCGGTGACCCCGCTGGGTGAGCAGTTCTTC. It yields the protein CASSPGLAVTPLGEQFF.

This clone was observed a handful of times. J is TRBJ1-6 and V is TRBV6-6; 8 positions match TRBD1. Per the germline V gene, CDR1 is MNHNY and CDR2 is SVGAGI (reference sequence). This CDR3 has 13 residues. V was pared by 10 bases and J by 8 bases, with 7 bases of the junction left unmatched. CDR3 nucleotide sequence: TGTGCCACCGAGACAGGGGCTGATTCACCCCTCCACTTT. Translation: CATETGADSPLHF.

The chain carries TRBV7-8 and TRBJ1-1; weak D call: TRBD1 (5 bases). The CDR3 length is 15 residues. Germline CDR1 SGHVS, CDR2 FQNEAQ. V was shortened by 5 bases and J by 3 bases, with 16 bases between the two germline ends. The CDR3 DNA is TGTGCCAGCAGCCCCGCGGGTGTGGGGGACACTGAAGCTTTCTTT. Translated, it gives CASSPAGVGDTEAFF.

V and J are TRBV27 and TRBJ2-7; 11 nucleotides match TRBD2. CDR3 length: 19 amino acids. Germline assignment: CDR1 MNHEY and CDR2 SMNVEV (reference sequence). J was trimmed by 6 bases and V by 3 bases; bases with no gene match: 19. The CDR3 is CASSLGTSGTSFIPREQYF. The CDR3 nucleotides are TGTGCCAGCAGTTTGGGGACTAGCGGTACAAGCTTCATTCCCCGCGAGCAGTACTTC.

V is TRBV16 and J is TRBJ2-7; 10 bases align to TRBD1. CDR1 KGHSY and CDR2 FQNENV come from the germline V gene. CDR3 length: 14 residues. Unmatched junction bases numbered 5, after V lost 4 bases and J lost 5 bases. DNA for the CDR3: TGTGCCAGCAGCCGTCGACAGGGGGCCCACGAGCAGTACTTC. Its translation: CASSRRQGAHEQYF.

This clone was observed a handful of times. The chain couples TRBV3-1 (or the pseudogene TRBV3-2) to TRBJ2-5, with 8 positions matching TRBD2. V lost 2 bases to trimming and J lost 2 bases; unmatched junction nucleotides: 13. The CDR3 loop spans 18 amino acids. Germline CDR1 and CDR2: LGHDT and YNNKEL (reference sequence). The CDR3 sequence is CASSQYFRLARKQETQYF. CDR3 nucleotide sequence: TGTGCCAGCAGCCAATATTTCCGACTAGCGAGAAAACAAGAGACCCAGTACTTC.

V is TRBV9 and J is TRBJ2-1, with D tentatively TRBD1 (5 bases). Trimming removed 7 bases at V and 10 bases at J, with 18 bases between. Germline loops: CDR1 SGDLS, CDR2 YYNGEE. This CDR3 has 13 amino acids. DNA for the CDR3: TGTGCCAGCGCCCACCCCCGGACACCCGAGCAGTTCTTC. It yields the protein CASAHPRTPEQFF.